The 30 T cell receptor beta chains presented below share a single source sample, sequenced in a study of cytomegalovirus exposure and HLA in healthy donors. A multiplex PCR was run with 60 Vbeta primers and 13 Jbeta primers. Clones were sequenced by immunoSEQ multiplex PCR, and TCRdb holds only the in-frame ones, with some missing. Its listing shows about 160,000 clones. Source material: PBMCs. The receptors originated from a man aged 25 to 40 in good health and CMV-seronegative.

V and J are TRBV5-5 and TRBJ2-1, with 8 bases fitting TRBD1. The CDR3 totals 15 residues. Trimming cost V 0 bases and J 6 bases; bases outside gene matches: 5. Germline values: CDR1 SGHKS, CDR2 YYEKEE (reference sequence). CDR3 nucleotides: TGTGCCAGCAGCTTGGGGCATACAGGGGGCAATGAGCAGTTCTTC. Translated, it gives CASSLGHTGGNEQFF.

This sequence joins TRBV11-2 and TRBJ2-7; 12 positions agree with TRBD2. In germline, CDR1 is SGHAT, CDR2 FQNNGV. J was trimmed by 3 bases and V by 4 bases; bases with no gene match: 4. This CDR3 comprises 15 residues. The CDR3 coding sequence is TGTGCCAGCAGCTCCGGACTAGCGGGACTCTACGAGCAGTACTTC. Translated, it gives CASSSGLAGLYEQYF. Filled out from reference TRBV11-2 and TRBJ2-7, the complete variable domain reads EAGVAQSPRYKIIEKRQSVAFWCNPISGHATLYWYQQILGQGPKLLIQFQNNGVVDDSQLPKDRFSAERLKGVDSTLKIQPAKLEDSAVYLCASSSGLAGLYEQYFGPGTRLTVT.

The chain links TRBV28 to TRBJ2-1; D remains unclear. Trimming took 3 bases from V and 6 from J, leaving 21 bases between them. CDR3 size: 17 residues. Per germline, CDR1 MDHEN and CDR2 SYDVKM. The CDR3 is CASSFRIRSNTGNEQFF. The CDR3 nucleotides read TGTGCCAGCAGTTTCAGGATCAGGTCAAATACCGGCAATGAGCAGTTCTTC.

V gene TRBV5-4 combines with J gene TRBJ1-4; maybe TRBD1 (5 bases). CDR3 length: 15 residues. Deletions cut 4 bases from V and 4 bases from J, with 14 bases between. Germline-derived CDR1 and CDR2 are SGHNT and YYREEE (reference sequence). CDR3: CASSPGGGDNEKLFF. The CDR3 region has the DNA TGTGCCAGCAGCCCGGGTGGGGGGGATAATGAAAAACTGTTTTTT.

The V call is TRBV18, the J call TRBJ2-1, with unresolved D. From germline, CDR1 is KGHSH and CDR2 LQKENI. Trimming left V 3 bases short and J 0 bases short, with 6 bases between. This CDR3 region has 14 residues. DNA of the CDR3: TGTGCCAGCTCACCCTCTAGCTCCTACAATGAGCAGTTCTTC. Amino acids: CASSPSSSYNEQFF. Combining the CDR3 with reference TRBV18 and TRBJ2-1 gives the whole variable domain NAGVMQNPRHLVRRRGQEARLRCSPMKGHSHVYWYRQLPEEGLKFMVYLQKENIIDESGMPKERFSAEFPKEGPSILRIQQVVRGDSAAYFCASSPSSSYNEQFFGPGTRLTVL.

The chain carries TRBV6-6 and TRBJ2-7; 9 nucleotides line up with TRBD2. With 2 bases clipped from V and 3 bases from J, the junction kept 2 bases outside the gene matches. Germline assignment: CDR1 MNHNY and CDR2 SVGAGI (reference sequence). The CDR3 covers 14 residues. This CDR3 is CASSYETSGYEQYF. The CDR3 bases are TGTGCCAGCAGTTACGAGACTAGCGGCTACGAGCAGTACTTC.

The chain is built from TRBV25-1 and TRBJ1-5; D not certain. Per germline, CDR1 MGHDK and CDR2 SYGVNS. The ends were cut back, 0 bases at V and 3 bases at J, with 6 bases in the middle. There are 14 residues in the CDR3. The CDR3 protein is CASSEYGDNQPQHF. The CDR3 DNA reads TGTGCCAGCAGTGAATACGGGGACAATCAGCCCCAGCATTTT.

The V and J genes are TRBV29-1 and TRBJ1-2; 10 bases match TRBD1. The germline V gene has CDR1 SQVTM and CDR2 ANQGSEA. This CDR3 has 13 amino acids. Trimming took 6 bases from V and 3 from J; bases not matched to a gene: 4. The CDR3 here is CSVGQGPDYGYTF. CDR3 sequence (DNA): TGCAGCGTGGGACAGGGGCCGGACTATGGCTACACCTTC.

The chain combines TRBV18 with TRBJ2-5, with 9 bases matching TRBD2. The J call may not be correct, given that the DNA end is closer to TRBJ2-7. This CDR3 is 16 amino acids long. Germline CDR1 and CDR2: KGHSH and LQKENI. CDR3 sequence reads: CASSPRAGGLSYEQYF. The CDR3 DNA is TGTGCCAGCTCACCACGGGCGGGAGGGCTTTCCTACGAGCAGTACTTC.

The CDR3 loop is CASSVFRGELFF. The DNA for the CDR3 is TGTGCCAGCAGCGTCTTCCGGGGGGAGCTGTTTTTT. The chain combines TRBV9 with TRBJ2-2, with D unresolved. The CDR3 totals 12 residues. The germline V gene has CDR1 SGDLS and CDR2 YYNGEE. The V and J ends lost 2 bases and 8 bases respectively, with 7 bases between them.

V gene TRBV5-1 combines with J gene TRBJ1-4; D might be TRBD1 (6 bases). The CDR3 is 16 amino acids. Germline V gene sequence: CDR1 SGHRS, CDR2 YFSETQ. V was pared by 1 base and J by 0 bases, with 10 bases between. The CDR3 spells CASSLSGQPTNEKLFF. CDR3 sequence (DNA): TGCGCCAGCAGCTTGTCCGGACAGCCAACTAATGAAAAACTGTTTTTT.

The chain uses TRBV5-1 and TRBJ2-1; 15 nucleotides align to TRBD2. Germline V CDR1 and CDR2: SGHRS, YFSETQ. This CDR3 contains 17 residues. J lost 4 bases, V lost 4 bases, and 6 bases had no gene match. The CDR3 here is CASSPWTSGGAYNEQFF. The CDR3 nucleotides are TGCGCCAGCAGCCCATGGACTAGCGGGGGGGCTTACAATGAGCAGTTCTTC.

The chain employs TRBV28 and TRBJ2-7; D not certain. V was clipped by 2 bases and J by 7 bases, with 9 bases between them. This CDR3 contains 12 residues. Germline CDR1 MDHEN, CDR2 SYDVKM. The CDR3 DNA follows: TGTGCCAGCAGTTTAGATAGAGTGGAGCAGTACTTC. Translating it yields CASSLDRVEQYF.

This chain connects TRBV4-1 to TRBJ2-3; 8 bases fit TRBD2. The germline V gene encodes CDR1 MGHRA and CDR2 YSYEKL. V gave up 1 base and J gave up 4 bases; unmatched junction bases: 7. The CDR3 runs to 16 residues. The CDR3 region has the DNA TGCGCCAGCAGCCAAGTCGGAGCGGGAGATCCAGATACGCAGTATTTT. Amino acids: CASSQVGAGDPDTQYF.

CDR3 loop: CATHPTGRYGYTF. The CDR3 nucleotides are TGTGCCACCCACCCTACAGGGCGCTATGGCTACACCTTC. The rearrangement uses TRBV5-6 and TRBJ1-2; D might be TRBD1 (6 bases). V lost 9 bases and J 4 bases, leaving 16 bases between the germline ends. The CDR3 loop spans 13 amino acids. Germline CDR1 reads SGHDT; CDR2 reads YYEEEE.

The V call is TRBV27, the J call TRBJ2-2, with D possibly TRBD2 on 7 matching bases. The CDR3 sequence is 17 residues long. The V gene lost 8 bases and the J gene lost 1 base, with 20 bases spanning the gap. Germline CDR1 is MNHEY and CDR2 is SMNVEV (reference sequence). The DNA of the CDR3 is TGTGCCAGCCTACCCCTAGGGGGGGCCATGAACACCGGGGAGCTGTTTTTT. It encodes CASLPLGGAMNTGELFF.

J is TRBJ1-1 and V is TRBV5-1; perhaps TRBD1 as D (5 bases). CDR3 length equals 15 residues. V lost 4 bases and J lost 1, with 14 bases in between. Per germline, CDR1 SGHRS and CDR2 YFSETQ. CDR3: CASSPAGLRNTEAFF. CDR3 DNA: TGCGCCAGCAGCCCGGCGGGGCTGAGGAACACTGAAGCTTTCTTT.

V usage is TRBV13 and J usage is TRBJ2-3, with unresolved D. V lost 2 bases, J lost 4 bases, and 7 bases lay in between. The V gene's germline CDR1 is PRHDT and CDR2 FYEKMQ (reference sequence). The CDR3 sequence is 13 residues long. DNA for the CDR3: TGTGCCAGCAGCTTATTCCGGGCAGATACGCAGTATTTT. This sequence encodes CASSLFRADTQYF.

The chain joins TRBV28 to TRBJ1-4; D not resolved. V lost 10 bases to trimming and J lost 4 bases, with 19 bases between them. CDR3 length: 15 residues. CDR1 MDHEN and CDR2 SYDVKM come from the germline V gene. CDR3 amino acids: CATKPLLPVNEKLFF. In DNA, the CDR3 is TGTGCCACCAAACCCCTACTTCCCGTTAATGAAAAACTGTTTTTT.

CDR3 in amino acids: CASSERQDDGYTF. DNA for the CDR3: TGTGCCAGCTCAGAAAGACAGGACGATGGCTACACCTTC. The chain employs TRBV18 and TRBJ1-2; D is possibly TRBD1 (6 bases). The V gene's germline CDR1 is KGHSH and CDR2 LQKENI. This CDR3 has 13 residues. V was shortened by 5 bases and J by 6 bases, with 13 bases between the two germline ends. Based on the CDR3 plus reference TRBV18 and TRBJ1-2, the full variable domain is NAGVMQNPRHLVRRRGQEARLRCSPMKGHSHVYWYRQLPEEGLKFMVYLQKENIIDESGMPKERFSAEFPKEGPSILRIQQVVRGDSAAYFCASSERQDDGYTFGSGTRLTVV.

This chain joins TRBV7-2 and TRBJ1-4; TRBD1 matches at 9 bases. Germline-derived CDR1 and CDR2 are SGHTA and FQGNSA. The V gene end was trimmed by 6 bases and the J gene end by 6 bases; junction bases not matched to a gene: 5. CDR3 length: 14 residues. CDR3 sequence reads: CASRLDRGDEKLFF. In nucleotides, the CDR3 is TGTGCCAGCAGGCTGGACAGGGGTGATGAAAAACTGTTTTTT.

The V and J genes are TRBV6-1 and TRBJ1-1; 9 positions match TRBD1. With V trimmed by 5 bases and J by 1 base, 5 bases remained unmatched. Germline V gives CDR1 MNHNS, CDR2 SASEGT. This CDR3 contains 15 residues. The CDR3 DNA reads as TGTGCCAGCAGTCCTTGGGGACAGGGGAACACTGAAGCTTTCTTT. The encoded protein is CASSPWGQGNTEAFF.

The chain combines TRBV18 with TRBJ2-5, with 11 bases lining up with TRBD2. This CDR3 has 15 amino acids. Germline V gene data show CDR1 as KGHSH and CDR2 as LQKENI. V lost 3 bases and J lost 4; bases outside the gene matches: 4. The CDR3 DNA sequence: TGTGCCAGCTCACCGGCTGGGACTAGCGGAGAGACCCAGTACTTC. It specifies CASSPAGTSGETQYF.

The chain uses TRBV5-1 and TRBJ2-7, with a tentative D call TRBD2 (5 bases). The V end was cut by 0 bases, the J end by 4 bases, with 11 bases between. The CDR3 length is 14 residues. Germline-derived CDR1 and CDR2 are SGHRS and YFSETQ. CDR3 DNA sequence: TGCGCCAGCAGCTTGGAGGTTAGCGATTACGAGCAGTACTTC. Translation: CASSLEVSDYEQYF.

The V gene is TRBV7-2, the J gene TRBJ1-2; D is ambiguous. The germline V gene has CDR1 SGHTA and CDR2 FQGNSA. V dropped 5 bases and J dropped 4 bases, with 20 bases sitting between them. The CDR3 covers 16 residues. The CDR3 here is CASSPPRGPAIYGYTF. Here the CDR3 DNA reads TGTGCCAGCAGCCCCCCGCGCGGGCCTGCTATCTATGGCTACACCTTC.

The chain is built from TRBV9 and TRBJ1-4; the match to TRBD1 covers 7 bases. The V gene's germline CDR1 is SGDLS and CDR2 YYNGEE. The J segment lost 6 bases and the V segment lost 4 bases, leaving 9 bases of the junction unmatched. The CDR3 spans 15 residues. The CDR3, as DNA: TGTGCCAGCAGCCCTAGGGGACAGCAAGATGAAAAACTGTTTTTT. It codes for CASSPRGQQDEKLFF.

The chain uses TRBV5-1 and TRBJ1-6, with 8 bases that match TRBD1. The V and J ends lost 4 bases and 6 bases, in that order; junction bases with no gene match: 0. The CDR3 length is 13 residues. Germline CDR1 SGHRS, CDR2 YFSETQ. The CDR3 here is CASSGQGNSPLHF. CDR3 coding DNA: TGCGCCAGCAGCGGACAGGGTAATTCACCCCTCCACTTT.

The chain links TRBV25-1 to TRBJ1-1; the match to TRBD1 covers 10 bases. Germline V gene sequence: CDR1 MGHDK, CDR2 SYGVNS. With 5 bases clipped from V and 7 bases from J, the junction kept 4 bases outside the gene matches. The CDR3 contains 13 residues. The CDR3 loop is CASSHRDRGEAFF. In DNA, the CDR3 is TGTGCCAGCAGTCACCGGGACAGGGGTGAAGCTTTCTTT.

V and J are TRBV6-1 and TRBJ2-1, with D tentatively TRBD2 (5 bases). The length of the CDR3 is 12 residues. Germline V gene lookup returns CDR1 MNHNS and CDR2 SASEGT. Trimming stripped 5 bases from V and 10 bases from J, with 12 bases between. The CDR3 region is CASSWSSGEQFF. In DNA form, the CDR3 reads TGTGCCAGCAGTTGGTCGTCGGGGGAGCAGTTCTTC.

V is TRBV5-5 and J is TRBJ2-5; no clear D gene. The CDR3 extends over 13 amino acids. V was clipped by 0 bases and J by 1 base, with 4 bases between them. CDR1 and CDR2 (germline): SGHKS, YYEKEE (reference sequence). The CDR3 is CASSLASQETQYF. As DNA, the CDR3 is TGTGCCAGCAGCTTGGCCAGCCAAGAGACCCAGTACTTC.